This T cell receptor beta chain is drawn from a study of blood T cell repertoires in COVID-19. About the study: Samples of COVID-19 (acute and convalescent) were obtained from the United States, Italy and Spain. Sources were T cells, B-cell-depleted T cells, or PBMCs; the material itself was cDNA or gDNA.

This clone has a handful of counts. As handled by the study authors: Amplifying reference gene primers gave estimates of nucleated cell counts. Profiling relied on immunoSEQ multiplex PCR, and the TCRdb table lists in-frame clones only, not all of them. V, J and clone size derive from that table, while D and trimming were established from the DNA sequence. The sample shows fewer than 200,000 clones, approximately 80% of them seen only once. CDR3 length equals 16 residues. V gave up 4 bases and J gave up 4 bases, with 17 bases separating them. Germline assignment: CDR1 LNHNV and CDR2 YYDKDF (reference sequence).

The chain carries TRBV15 and TRBJ2-1, with D possibly matching TRBD2 (6 bases). Sample: peripheral blood. The clonotype was recovered from a man in his 60s with acute or convalescent COVID-19. CDR3 in amino acids: CATSTPSGETYNEQFF. In nucleotides, the CDR3 is TGTGCCACCAGCACCCCCTCGGGGGAGACATACAATGAGCAGTTCTTC.